What follows are 30 T cell receptor beta chains derived from one specimen sequenced in a study of T cells in Graves' hyperthyroidism and ophthalmopathy. TCR beta CDR3 regions were amplified from RNA transcripts. The TCR CDR3 first-round RT-PCR relied on the HTBI primer set. MiXCR, run by TCRdb on the multiplex PCR reads, gives a single entry per CDR3 protein. The profile shows fewer than 400,000 distinct CDR3 sequences, around a sixth of them singletons. Material for sequencing was blood. Receptors were obtained from a woman younger than 35 with Graves' hyperthyroidism that later progressed to Graves' ophthalmopathy.

The sample holds many counts of this clonotype. The CDR3 DNA reads as TGTGCCAGCAGTTCCACAGGGACTAGCTGGGAGACCCAGTACTTC. Its protein is CASSSTGTSWETQYF. The chain employs TRBV9 and TRBJ2-5; the match to TRBD2 covers 9 bases. V lost 5 bases and J lost 5; bases outside the gene matches: 10. Germline assignment: CDR1 SGDLS and CDR2 YYNGEE. The CDR3 sequence is 15 residues long. Full variable domain (missing parts from reference TRBV9 and TRBJ2-5): DSGVTQTPKHLITATGQRVTLRCSPRSGDLSVYWYQQSLDQGLQFLIQYYNGEERAKGNILERFSAQQFPDLHSELNLSSLELGDSALYFCASSSTGTSWETQYFGPGTRLLVL.

The gene calls are TRBV19 and TRBJ2-7, with 7 positions matching TRBD2. The CDR3 contains 13 residues. Germline CDR1 LNHDA, CDR2 SQIVND (reference sequence). V trimming: 0 bases; J trimming: 5 bases; junction bases outside the gene matches: 1. The CDR3 DNA follows: TGTGCCAGTAGTATAGATGGGGGGGACGAGCAGTACTTC. As protein: CASSIDGGDEQYF.

This clonotype was counted ten times or more. V gene TRBV27 combines with J gene TRBJ2-3, with 7 bases that match TRBD2. The trim removed 6 bases at V and 0 bases at J, leaving 3 bases unmatched. Germline CDR1 reads MNHEY; CDR2 reads SMNVEV (reference sequence). CDR3 length: 14 residues. CDR3 nucleotide sequence: TGTGCCAGCAGACGGCGGGAGAGCACAGATACGCAGTATTTT. Its protein product is CASRRRESTDTQYF.

This clonotype was counted many times. V usage is TRBV28 and J usage is TRBJ2-3; tentatively, D is TRBD1 (6 bases). Germline V CDR1 and CDR2: MDHEN, SYDVKM. Trimming cost V 1 base and J 0 bases, with 11 bases left between them. This CDR3 has 16 amino acids. The CDR3, as DNA: TGTGCCAGCAGTTTATCCCCTCAGGGGAGCACAGATACGCAGTATTTT. This translates into CASSLSPQGSTDTQYF.

The chain recombines TRBV20-1 with TRBJ2-2; 8 bases line up with TRBD2. V shed 4 bases and J 5 bases; nucleotides not matched to a gene: 9. Germline V gives CDR1 DFQATT, CDR2 SNEGSKA (reference sequence). The CDR3 runs to 15 residues. DNA for the CDR3: TGCAGTGCTAAAGGGCGAGCGGGAGAAACCGGGGAGCTGTTTTTT. The encoded protein is CSAKGRAGETGELFF.

This clonotype was seen a few times. The chain carries TRBV28 and TRBJ2-2, with 12 bases aligning to TRBD2. The CDR3 contains 14 residues. The germline V gene encodes CDR1 MDHEN and CDR2 SYDVKM. The trim removed 8 bases at V and 2 bases at J, leaving 0 bases unmatched. The CDR3 is CASGLAGNTGELFF. Here the CDR3 DNA reads TGTGCCAGCGGACTAGCGGGAAACACCGGGGAGCTGTTTTTT.

This clonotype was seen only a few times. This chain links TRBV7-8 with TRBJ2-3; 7 bases match TRBD2. The CDR3 spans 17 residues. The germline CDR1 and CDR2 sequences are SGHVS and FQNEAQ. J gave up 2 bases and V 2 bases, and 10 bases lay outside the gene matches. The CDR3 sequence is CASSLRGGRGVTDTQYF. The CDR3 DNA follows: TGTGCCAGCAGCTTAAGGGGCGGGAGAGGGGTCACAGATACGCAGTATTTT.

This clonotype has ten or more counts. The V call is TRBV10-3, the J call TRBJ2-7; 9 positions match TRBD1. Germline CDR1 ENHRY, CDR2 SYGVKD. This CDR3 region has 14 residues. The ends lost 6 bases at V and 2 bases at J; junction bases unmatched: 5. DNA of the CDR3: TGTGCCATCAGAACTACAGGGGGCGCCTACGAGCAGTACTTC. Translated, it gives CAIRTTGGAYEQYF.

This clonotype was detected ten times or more. This chain joins TRBV20-1 and TRBJ1-2, with D possibly matching TRBD1 (6 bases). Trimming took 6 bases from V and 2 from J, leaving 13 bases between them. The CDR3 contains 13 residues. Germline loops: CDR1 DFQATT, CDR2 SNEGSKA (reference sequence). The CDR3 nucleotides are TGCAGTGCCACCAATCAGGGGAACTATGGCTACACCTTC. This encodes CSATNQGNYGYTF.

This clonotype was detected a few times. The chain joins TRBV6-2 or TRBV6-3 to TRBJ2-3; 7 nucleotides match TRBD2. Germline trimming cut 4 bases from V and 3 bases from J; bases unmatched to any gene: 10. Germline V gene lookup returns CDR1 MNHEY and CDR2 SVGEGT. The CDR3 runs to 16 residues. The CDR3 DNA follows: TGTGCCAGCAGTTTCCAAGGAACTAGCGTTACAGATACGCAGTATTTT. As protein: CASSFQGTSVTDTQYF.

This clonotype was counted many times. The chain employs TRBV10-1 and TRBJ1-5; 9 nucleotides line up with TRBD1. CDR3 size: 15 residues. Per germline, CDR1 WNHNN and CDR2 SYGVQD (reference sequence). V lost 6 bases and J lost 6; bases outside the gene matches: 9. The CDR3 here is CASRTQGARSQPQHF. The CDR3 DNA reads TGCGCCAGCAGGACACAGGGGGCGCGGAGTCAGCCCCAGCATTTT.

This clonotype was picked up many times. This chain joins TRBV11-1 and TRBJ2-1, with TRBD2 matching over 8 bases. Germline CDR1 reads SGHAT; CDR2 reads FQDESV (reference sequence). Trimming cost V 4 bases and J 3 bases; bases outside gene matches: 5. The CDR3 loop spans 15 amino acids. For the CDR3, the DNA is TGTGCCAGCAGCTCCCTCGGGGGGGTCTACAATGAGCAGTTCTTC. It is translated as CASSSLGGVYNEQFF.

Comment on this clonotype: A read error may be the cause here, since a much bigger clone is one base away. The J gene is TRBJ1-2, the V gene TRBV3-1; D unclear. The CDR3 is 14 amino acids. Trimming pared 6 bases from V and 10 bases from J, leaving 21 bases between. The germline CDR1 and CDR2 sequences are LGHDT and YNNKEL (reference sequence). The CDR3 sequence: CASSKTASAGDYTF. The CDR3 nucleotides are TGTGCCAGCAGTAAAACAGCATCGGCAGGCGACTACACCTTC.

The rearrangement links TRBV4-3 to TRBJ2-3; TRBD2 is a possible D gene (5 bases). Deletions cut 1 base from V and 2 bases from J, with 13 bases between. The V gene's germline CDR1 is LGHNA and CDR2 YSLEER. This CDR3 has 16 residues. CDR3 loop: CASSQGGAGLTDTQYF. The CDR3 nucleotides are TGCGCCAGCAGCCAAGGAGGCGCGGGCCTCACAGATACGCAGTATTTT.

This clonotype occurred many times. The chain has TRBV2 and TRBJ1-1; D unresolved. The V gene lost 6 bases and the J gene lost 2 bases, with 7 bases spanning the gap. Germline V gene data show CDR1 as SNHLY and CDR2 as FYNNEI. This CDR3 comprises 12 residues. CDR3 in amino acids: CASRGLNTEAFF. For the CDR3, the DNA is TGTGCCAGCAGGGGCTTAAACACTGAAGCTTTCTTT.

At least ten counts were recorded for this clonotype. This chain links TRBV18 with TRBJ2-5, with no clear D. V lost 6 bases and J lost 4, with 18 bases in between. CDR1 is KGHSH, CDR2 LQKENI, per germline. The CDR3 totals 15 residues. The CDR3 loop is CASSPPSWRTETQYF. CDR3 sequence (DNA): TGTGCCAGCTCCCCCCCGTCTTGGCGGACAGAGACCCAGTACTTC.

This clonotype was counted at least ten times. Compared with germline, one end of the junction differs, possibly owing to a read error. The CDR3 DNA reads TGTACCAGCAGCTTTCCATCGGGGGGCTACGAGCAGTACTTC. Translation: CTSSFPSGGYEQYF. The chain uses TRBV11-2 and TRBJ2-7; 7 bases line up with TRBD2. Germline values: CDR1 SGHAT, CDR2 FQNNGV. The CDR3 has 14 residues.

J is TRBJ2-6 and V is TRBV7-9; TRBD1 aligns across 8 bases. The V gene end was trimmed by 2 bases and the J gene end by 0 bases; junction bases not matched to a gene: 6. This CDR3 has 18 amino acids. Looked up from germline, CDR1 is SEHNR and CDR2 is FQNEAQ (reference sequence). The CDR3, as DNA: TGTGCCAGCAGCTTATGGGACAGGCGGAACTCTGGGGCCAACGTCCTGACTTTC. It yields the protein CASSLWDRRNSGANVLTF.

The V call is TRBV5-4, the J call TRBJ1-2, with 10 nucleotides matching TRBD1. The germline gives CDR1 SGHNT, CDR2 YYREEE (reference sequence). The CDR3 loop spans 15 amino acids. The V segment lost 4 bases and the J segment 4 bases; nucleotides outside the gene matches: 7. The CDR3 coding sequence is TGTGCCAGCAGCGCGGGGACAGGGGATAGCTATGGCTACACCTTC. Translated, it gives CASSAGTGDSYGYTF.

The V and J genes are TRBV7-2 and TRBJ2-5, with TRBD2 as a possible D gene (6 bases). Looked up from germline, CDR1 is SGHTA and CDR2 is FQGNSA. CDR3 length equals 16 residues. Trimming shortened V by 3 bases and J by 5 bases, and 19 bases separated the two germline ends. The CDR3: CASSFIPGVNFETQYF. The CDR3 DNA is TGTGCCAGCAGCTTTATTCCGGGAGTCAATTTTGAGACCCAGTACTTC.

A few counts support this clonotype. This chain connects TRBV4-1 to TRBJ2-1; weak D call: TRBD2 (6 bases). The CDR3 has 15 amino acids. Germline V CDR1 and CDR2: MGHRA, YSYEKL. V gave up 1 base and J gave up 5 bases, with 12 bases separating them. In DNA form, the CDR3 reads TGCGCCAGCAGCCAAGTGGCGGGGTCCCACAATGAGCAGTTCTTC. Translated, it gives CASSQVAGSHNEQFF.

V usage is TRBV15 and J usage is TRBJ2-7, with D perhaps given as TRBD1 or TRBD2 (5 bases each). V was clipped by 3 bases and J by 7 bases, with 19 bases between them. The germline gives CDR1 LNHNV, CDR2 YYDKDF (reference sequence). This CDR3 comprises 15 residues. The CDR3 DNA sequence: TGTGCCACCAGCAGGACCGGACTGAAGGACAATGAGCAGTACTTC. It translates to CATSRTGLKDNEQYF. Together with reference TRBV15 and TRBJ2-7, the CDR3 gives the full variable domain: DAMVIQNPRYQVTQFGKPVTLSCSQTLNHNVMYWYQQKSSQAPKLLFHYYDKDFNNEADTPDNFQSRRPNTSFCFLDIRSPGLGDTAMYLCATSRTGLKDNEQYFGPGTRLTVT.

At least ten counts were recorded for this clonotype. The chain recombines TRBV28 with TRBJ2-7, with 9 bases matching TRBD2. Germline trimming cut 2 bases from V and 3 bases from J; bases unmatched to any gene: 14. Germline CDR1 MDHEN, CDR2 SYDVKM. This CDR3 has 18 amino acids. The CDR3 loop is CASSLSLSLAGIDYEQYF. The CDR3 region has the DNA TGTGCCAGCAGTTTAAGTTTGAGCCTAGCGGGAATAGACTACGAGCAGTACTTC.

This clonotype was counted ten times or more. CDR3 protein: CSVDWGFAEAFF. For the CDR3, the DNA is TGCAGCGTTGACTGGGGTTTCGCTGAAGCTTTCTTT. The chain recombines TRBV29-1 with TRBJ1-1, with D unclear. V lost 3 bases and J lost 6, with 11 bases in between. The CDR3 extends over 12 amino acids. CDR1 and CDR2 from the germline V gene are SQVTM and ANQGSEA.

This clonotype was counted only a few times. The chain employs TRBV5-1 and TRBJ2-5; TRBD2 agrees at 12 bases. The ends lost 4 bases at V and 1 base at J; junction bases unmatched: 8. This CDR3 is 17 amino acids long. Germline CDR1 SGHRS, CDR2 YFSETQ. CDR3 coding DNA: TGCGCCAGCAGCCGCGCTCCGGGACTAGCGGGCCAAGAGACCCAGTACTTC. Translating it yields CASSRAPGLAGQETQYF.

Concerning this clonotype: Possible read error: a much larger clone is one base away. Since no conserved phenylalanine or tryptophan closes the CDR3, a read error is the likely cause. The chain has TRBV30 and TRBJ2-3; the D is unclear. This CDR3 region has 14 residues. The germline gives CDR1 GTSNPN, CDR2 SVGIG (reference sequence). V lost 2 bases to trimming and J lost 0 bases, with 9 bases between them. The CDR3 region has the DNA TGTGCCTGGAGTCTTGGCGGCAGCACAGATACGCAGTATTAT. Encoded protein: CAWSLGGSTDTQYY.

A note on this clonotype: One junction end does not reproduce the germline sequence, and a read error may be involved. This rearrangement joins TRBV12-3 or TRBV12-4 to TRBJ1-1; a possible D gene is TRBD1 (6 bases). This CDR3 comprises 13 residues. The CDR3 region has the DNA TGTGCCAGCAGTCTAGGGGGGGCGACTGACGCTTTCTTT. Translating it yields CASSLGGATDAFF.

This clonotype was counted ten times or more. The V gene is TRBV30, the J gene TRBJ2-7, with unresolved D. Germline-derived CDR1 and CDR2 are GTSNPN and SVGIG (reference sequence). The CDR3 is 13 residues long. The V gene lost 4 bases and the J gene lost 2 bases, with 12 bases spanning the gap. The CDR3 DNA sequence: TGTGCCTGGATGCGGACCGATGCCTACGAGCAGTACTTC. This encodes CAWMRTDAYEQYF.

This clonotype was detected ten times or more. The V gene is TRBV12-3 or TRBV12-4, the J gene TRBJ2-1, with D hard to call. Trimming took 3 bases from V and 12 from J, leaving 12 bases between them. CDR3 length equals 12 residues. The CDR3 is CASSFRMDSQFF. The CDR3 coding sequence is TGTGCCAGCAGTTTCCGGATGGATTCGCAGTTCTTC.

With respect to this clonotype: Just one base apart from a much larger clone, this may be a read error. The chain uses TRBV10-3 and TRBJ2-5; TRBD1 matches at 12 bases. Germline V CDR1 and CDR2: ENHRY, SYGVKD. This CDR3 is built from 15 residues. CDR3 DNA sequence: TGTTCCATCAGACCGGGACAGGGGGCTCAAGAGACCCAGTACTTC. Its protein is CSIRPGQGAQETQYF.